These 7 T cell receptor beta chains originate from one sample sequenced in a study of Graves' ophthalmopathy and Graves' hyperthyroidism. The TCR beta CDR3 regions underwent amplification from RNA transcripts. The first round was an RT-PCR with HTBI primers, and the second round was a multiplex PCR. Via MiXCR, TCRdb re-called the multiplex PCR reads, giving one row per CDR3 protein. Found here are about 220,000 distinct CDR3 sequences, roughly 21% of them singletons; the top ten hold around two fifths. Sequenced sample: peripheral blood. The receptors originated from a woman aged 50 to 60 with Graves' ophthalmopathy.

This chain joins TRBV12-3 or TRBV12-4 and TRBJ1-1; no clear D gene. Trimming removed 6 bases at V and 7 bases at J, with 12 bases between. The length of the CDR3 is 12 residues. The CDR3 region has the DNA TGTGCCAGCAGCATGGACCAGGATGAAGCTTTCTTT. Amino acids: CASSMDQDEAFF.

This clonotype was picked up many times. V is TRBV6-5 and J is TRBJ2-2; D is unclear. Germline V gene data show CDR1 as MNHEY and CDR2 as SVGAGI. Trimming stripped 0 bases from V and 4 bases from J, with 15 bases between. The CDR3 covers 17 residues. The CDR3 here is CASSYSGFMSFTGELFF. For the CDR3, the DNA is TGTGCCAGCAGTTACTCCGGATTTATGAGTTTCACCGGGGAGCTGTTTTTT.

In this sample, this clonotype turned up many times. This chain links TRBV20-1 with TRBJ1-5; D call uncertain. Germline V gene sequence: CDR1 DFQATT, CDR2 SNEGSKA (reference sequence). The CDR3 extends over 15 amino acids. The V end lost 0 bases, the J end lost 4 bases, and 13 bases lay between the germline ends. The CDR3 reads CSARDQQNPNQPQHF. The DNA of the CDR3 is TGCAGTGCTAGAGATCAACAGAACCCTAATCAGCCCCAGCATTTT.

This clonotype has only one observation. This chain connects TRBV6-2 or TRBV6-3 to TRBJ1-1, with a possible D match to TRBD1 (6 bases). The germline V gene has CDR1 MNHEY and CDR2 SVGEGT. The CDR3 consists of 13 residues. V dropped 6 bases and J dropped 2 bases, with 10 bases sitting between them. The CDR3 sequence: CASSTRGNTEAFF. The CDR3 coding sequence is TGTGCCAGCAGCACCAGGGGTAACACTGAAGCTTTCTTT.

This clonotype was counted at least ten times. The chain has TRBV6-1 and TRBJ1-5, with D unresolved. The CDR3 totals 13 residues. Germline lookup yields CDR1 MNHNS and CDR2 SASEGT. Trimming left V 7 bases short and J 6 bases short, with 13 bases between. The CDR3 sequence: CASTTGFGQPQHF. The CDR3 region has the DNA TGTGCCAGCACCACGGGGTTCGGTCAGCCCCAGCATTTT.

The chain joins TRBV5-1 to TRBJ1-1; D ambiguous. The CDR3 runs 13 residues. Germline CDR1 SGHRS, CDR2 YFSETQ. Trimming pared 0 bases from V and 5 bases from J, leaving 8 bases between. The CDR3 spells CASSLGEWTEAFF. As DNA, the CDR3 is TGCGCCAGCAGCTTGGGTGAATGGACTGAAGCTTTCTTT. Using reference TRBV5-1 and TRBJ1-1 for the parts outside the CDR3, the full variable domain is KAGVTQTPRYLIKTRGQQVTLSCSPISGHRSVSWYQQTPGQGLQFLFEYFSETQRNKGNFPGRFSGRQFSNSRSEMNVSTLELGDSALYLCASSLGEWTEAFFGQGTRLTVV.

This clonotype was observed at least ten times. V is TRBV7-2 and J is TRBJ2-7; 7 bases line up with TRBD1. There are 14 residues in the CDR3. V shed 5 bases, J shed 4 bases, and the junction held 8 bases outside the gene matches. Per germline, CDR1 SGHTA and CDR2 FQGNSA. CDR3 nucleotide sequence: TGTGCCAGCAGCCAGGGACAGCTCTGGTACGAGCAGTACTTC. It translates to CASSQGQLWYEQYF.